The rows below give T cell receptor beta chains drawn from one sample of a study of T cells in Graves' hyperthyroidism and ophthalmopathy. TCRdb analysed the multiplex PCR reads with MiXCR anew, one entry per CDR3 protein. Of some 500,000 distinct CDR3 sequences detected, 14% appear once; the ten largest clones hold less than 20%. Sequencing was performed on blood. The receptor set was obtained from a woman younger than 30 with Graves' hyperthyroidism. Each CDR3 is given with its conserved first and last residue. A D gene is named only where the DNA matches it firmly. The size of a clone is reported for some rows only, either as once, few or many, or as a class for expanded clones.

clone_size j_call v_call d_call cdr3_length cdr3_aa cdr3_nt
few TRBJ2-1 TRBV10-2 TRBD2 14 CASSVAGIGNEQFF TGCGCCAGCAGTGTAGCGGGAATCGGAAATGAGCAGTTCTTC
many TRBJ1-6 TRBV30 NA 14 CAWSLVDDNSPLHF TGTGCCTGGAGTCTCGTGGACGATAATTCACCCCTCCACTTT
many TRBJ2-2 TRBV15 TRBD2 18 CATSRDAGAGVRTGELFF TGTGCCACCAGCAGAGATGCGGGAGCGGGAGTAAGGACCGGGGAGCTGTTTTTT
NA TRBJ2-5 TRBV3-1 TRBD2 15 CASSASEGLAETQYF TGTGCCAGCAGCGCCTCCGAGGGACTAGCGGAGACCCAGTACTTC
NA TRBJ2-1 TRBV29-1 TRBD2 12 CSDRLAGDEQFF TGCAGCGACCGACTAGCGGGGGATGAGCAGTTCTTC
many TRBJ2-7 TRBV28 TRBD1 12 CASTDDRDEQYF TGTGCCAGCACTGATGACAGGGACGAGCAGTACTTC
many TRBJ1-1 TRBV27 NA 14 CASSPTWGNTEAFF TGTGCCAGCAGCCCCACCTGGGGGAACACTGAAGCTTTCTTT
many TRBJ1-2 TRBV4-2 TRBD1 15 CASSQAKGTDYGYTF TGTGCCAGCAGCCAAGCCAAGGGGACAGACTATGGCTACACCTTC
many TRBJ1-1 TRBV12-3/TRBV12-4 NA 13 CASSWTPNTEAFF TGTGCCAGCAGTTGGACACCGAACACTGAAGCTTTCTTT
many TRBJ2-1 TRBV27 NA 14 CASRQAGSYNEQFF TGTGCCAGCAGGCAAGCGGGTTCCTACAATGAGCAGTTCTTC
NA TRBJ1-3 TRBV6-1 TRBD1 15 CASINSGGVGDTIYF TGTGCCAGCATCAACTCAGGGGGCGTTGGAGACACCATATATTTT
many TRBJ1-2 TRBV27 NA 14 CASSLEIGLGGYTF TGTGCCAGCAGTTTGGAAATAGGGTTGGGCGGCTACACCTTC
many TRBJ2-2 TRBV6-1 TRBD2 15 CASSSGLAGAGELFF TGTGCCAGCAGTTCGGGACTAGCGGGAGCCGGGGAGCTGTTTTTT
many TRBJ1-1 TRBV7-9 NA 14 CASSIRPNKGEAFF TGTGCCAGCAGCATCAGGCCCAACAAGGGTGAAGCTTTCTTT
few TRBJ2-1 TRBV19 NA 14 CASSKDGTHNEQFF TGTGCCAGTAGTAAGGACGGGACTCACAATGAGCAGTTCTTC
many TRBJ2-7 TRBV2 TRBD2 15 CASKTSGRAAYEQYF TGTGCCAGCAAGACTAGCGGGAGGGCGGCCTACGAGCAGTACTTC
many TRBJ2-3 TRBV30 NA 15 CAWSVGLGDTDTQYF TGTGCCTGGAGTGTTGGGCTGGGGGACACAGATACGCAGTATTTT
few TRBJ2-7 TRBV24-1 TRBD1 14 CATSDDRGTYEQYF TGTGCCACCAGTGACGACAGGGGTACCTACGAGCAGTACTTC
NA TRBJ2-2 TRBV5-1 NA 15 CASSWEGENTGELFF TGCGCCAGCAGCTGGGAGGGGGAGAACACCGGGGAGCTGTTTTTT
many TRBJ2-1 TRBV12-3/TRBV12-4 TRBD2 16 CASSPGLAGPTNEQFF TGTGCCAGCAGCCCCGGACTAGCGGGGCCTACCAATGAGCAGTTCTTC
many TRBJ2-3 TRBV7-8 TRBD2 17 CASSLVPYSGSTDTQYF TGTGCCAGCAGCTTAGTCCCTTATAGCGGGAGCACAGATACGCAGTATTTT
few TRBJ2-3 TRBV11-2 TRBD2 17 CASSPLAGRARIDTQYF TGTGCCAGCAGCCCCTTGGCGGGGAGGGCCAGGATAGATACGCAGTATTTT
many TRBJ2-7 TRBV11-3 NA 13 CASSGRWGWEQYF TGTGCCAGCAGCGGGAGATGGGGTTGGGAGCAGTACTTC
many TRBJ2-1 TRBV29-1 TRBD2 16 CSVAPAGGGSYNEQFF TGCAGCGTTGCTCCCGCGGGAGGTGGCTCCTACAATGAGCAGTTCTTC
many TRBJ1-1 TRBV29-1 NA 16 CSVDTPFGRVNTEAFF TGCAGCGTTGATACCCCCTTTGGGCGAGTCAACACTGAAGCTTTCTTT